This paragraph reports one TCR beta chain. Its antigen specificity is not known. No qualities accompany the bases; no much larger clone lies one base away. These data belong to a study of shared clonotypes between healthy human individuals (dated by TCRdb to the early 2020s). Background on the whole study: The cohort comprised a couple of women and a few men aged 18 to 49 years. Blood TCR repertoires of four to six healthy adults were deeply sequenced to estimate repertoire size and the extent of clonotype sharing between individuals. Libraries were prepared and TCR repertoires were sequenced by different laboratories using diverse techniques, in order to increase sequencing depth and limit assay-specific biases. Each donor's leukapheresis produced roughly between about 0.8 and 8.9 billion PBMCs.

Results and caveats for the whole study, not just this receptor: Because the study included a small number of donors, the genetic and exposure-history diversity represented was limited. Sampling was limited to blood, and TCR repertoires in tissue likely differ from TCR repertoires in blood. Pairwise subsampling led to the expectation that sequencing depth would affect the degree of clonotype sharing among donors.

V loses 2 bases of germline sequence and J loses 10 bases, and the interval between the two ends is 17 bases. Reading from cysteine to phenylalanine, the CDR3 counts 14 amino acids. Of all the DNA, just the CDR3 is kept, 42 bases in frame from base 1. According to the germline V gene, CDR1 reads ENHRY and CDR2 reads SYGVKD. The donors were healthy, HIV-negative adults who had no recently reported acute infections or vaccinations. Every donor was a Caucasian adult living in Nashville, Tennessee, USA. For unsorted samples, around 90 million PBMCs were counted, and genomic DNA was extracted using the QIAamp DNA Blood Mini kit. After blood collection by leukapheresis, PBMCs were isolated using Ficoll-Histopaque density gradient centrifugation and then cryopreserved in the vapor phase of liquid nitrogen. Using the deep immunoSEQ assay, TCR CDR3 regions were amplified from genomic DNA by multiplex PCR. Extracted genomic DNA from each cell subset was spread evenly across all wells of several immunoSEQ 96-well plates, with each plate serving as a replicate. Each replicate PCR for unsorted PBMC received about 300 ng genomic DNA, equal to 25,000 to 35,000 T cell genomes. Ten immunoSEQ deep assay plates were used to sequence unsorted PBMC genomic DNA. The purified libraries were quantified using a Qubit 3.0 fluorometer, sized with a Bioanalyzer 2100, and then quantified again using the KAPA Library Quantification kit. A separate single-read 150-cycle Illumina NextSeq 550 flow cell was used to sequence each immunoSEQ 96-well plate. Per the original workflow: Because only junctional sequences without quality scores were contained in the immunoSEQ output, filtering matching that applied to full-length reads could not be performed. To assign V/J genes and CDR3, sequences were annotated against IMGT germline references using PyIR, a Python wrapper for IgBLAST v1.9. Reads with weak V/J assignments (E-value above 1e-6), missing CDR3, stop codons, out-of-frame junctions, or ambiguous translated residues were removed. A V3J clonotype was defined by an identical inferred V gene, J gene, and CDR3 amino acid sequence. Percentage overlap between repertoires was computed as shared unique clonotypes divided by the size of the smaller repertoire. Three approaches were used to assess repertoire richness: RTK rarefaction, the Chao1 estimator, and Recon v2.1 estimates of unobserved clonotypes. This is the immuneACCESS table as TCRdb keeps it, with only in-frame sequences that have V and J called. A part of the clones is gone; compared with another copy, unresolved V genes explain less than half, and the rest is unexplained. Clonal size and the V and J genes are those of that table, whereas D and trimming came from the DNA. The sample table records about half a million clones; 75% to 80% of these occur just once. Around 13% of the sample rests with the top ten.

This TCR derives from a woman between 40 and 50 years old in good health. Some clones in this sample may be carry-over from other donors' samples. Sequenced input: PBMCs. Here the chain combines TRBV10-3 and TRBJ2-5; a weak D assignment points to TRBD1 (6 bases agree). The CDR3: CAISEPPGQRGQYF. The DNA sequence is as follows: TGTGCCATCAGTGAGCCCCCGGGACAAAGGGGCCAGTACTTC.